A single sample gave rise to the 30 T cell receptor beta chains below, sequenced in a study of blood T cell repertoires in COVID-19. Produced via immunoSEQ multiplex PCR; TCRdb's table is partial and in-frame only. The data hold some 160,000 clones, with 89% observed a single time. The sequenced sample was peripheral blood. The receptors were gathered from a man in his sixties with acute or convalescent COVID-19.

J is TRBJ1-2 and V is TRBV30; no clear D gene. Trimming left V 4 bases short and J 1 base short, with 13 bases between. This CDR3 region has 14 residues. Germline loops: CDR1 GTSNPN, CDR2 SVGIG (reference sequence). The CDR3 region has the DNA TGTGCCTGGAACTACGGCAGCATTAACTATGGCTACACCTTC. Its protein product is CAWNYGSINYGYTF.

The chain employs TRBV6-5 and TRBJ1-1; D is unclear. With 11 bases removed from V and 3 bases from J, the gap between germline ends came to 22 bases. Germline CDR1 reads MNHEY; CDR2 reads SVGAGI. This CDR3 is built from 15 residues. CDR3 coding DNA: TGTGCCTCCAGGTTGGTGTTTCAAATGGACACTGAAGCTTTCTTT. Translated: CASRLVFQMDTEAFF.

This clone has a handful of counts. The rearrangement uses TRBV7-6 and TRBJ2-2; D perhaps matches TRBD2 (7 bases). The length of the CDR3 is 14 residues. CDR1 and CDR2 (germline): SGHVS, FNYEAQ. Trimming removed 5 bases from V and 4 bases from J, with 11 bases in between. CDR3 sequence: CASSLAGATGELFF. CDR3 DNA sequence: TGTGCCAGCAGCCTCGCGGGGGCCACCGGGGAGCTGTTTTTT.

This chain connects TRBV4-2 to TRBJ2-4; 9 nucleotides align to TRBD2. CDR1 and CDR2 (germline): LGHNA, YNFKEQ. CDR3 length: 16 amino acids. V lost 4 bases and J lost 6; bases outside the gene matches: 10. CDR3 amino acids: CASSPALAGYGNIQYF. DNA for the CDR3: TGTGCCAGCAGCCCCGCCCTAGCGGGGTACGGAAACATTCAGTACTTC.

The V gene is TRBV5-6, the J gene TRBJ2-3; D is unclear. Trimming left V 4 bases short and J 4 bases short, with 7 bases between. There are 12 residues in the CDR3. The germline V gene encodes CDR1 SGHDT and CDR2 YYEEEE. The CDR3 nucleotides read TGTGCCAGCAGCGTAAAGCCAGATACGCAGTATTTT. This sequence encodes CASSVKPDTQYF.

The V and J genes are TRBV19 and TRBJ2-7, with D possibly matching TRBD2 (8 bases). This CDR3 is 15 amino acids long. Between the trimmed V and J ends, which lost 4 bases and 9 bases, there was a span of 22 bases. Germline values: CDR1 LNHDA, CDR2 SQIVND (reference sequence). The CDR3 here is CASSTGGTSKVAQYF. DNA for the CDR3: TGTGCCAGTAGTACAGGGGGGACTAGTAAGGTTGCGCAGTACTTC. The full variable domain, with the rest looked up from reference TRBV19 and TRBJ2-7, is DGGITQSPKYLFRKEGQNVTLSCEQNLNHDAMYWYRQDPGQGLRLIYYSQIVNDFQKGDIAEGYSVSREKKESFPLTVTSAQKNPTAFYLCASSTGGTSKVAQYFGPGTRLTVT.

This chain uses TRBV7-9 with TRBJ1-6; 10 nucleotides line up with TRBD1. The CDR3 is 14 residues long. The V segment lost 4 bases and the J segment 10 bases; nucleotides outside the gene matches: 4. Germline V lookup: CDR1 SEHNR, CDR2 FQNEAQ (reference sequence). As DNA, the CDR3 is TGTGCCAGCAGCTCGGGACAGGGGCAATCACCCCTCCACTTT. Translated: CASSSGQGQSPLHF.

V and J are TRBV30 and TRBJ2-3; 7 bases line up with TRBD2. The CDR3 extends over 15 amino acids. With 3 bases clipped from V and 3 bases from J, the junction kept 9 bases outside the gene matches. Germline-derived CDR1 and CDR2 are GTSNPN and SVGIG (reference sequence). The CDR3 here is CAWSATRGGTDTQYF. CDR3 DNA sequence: TGTGCCTGGAGCGCAACGAGGGGAGGGACAGATACGCAGTATTTT.

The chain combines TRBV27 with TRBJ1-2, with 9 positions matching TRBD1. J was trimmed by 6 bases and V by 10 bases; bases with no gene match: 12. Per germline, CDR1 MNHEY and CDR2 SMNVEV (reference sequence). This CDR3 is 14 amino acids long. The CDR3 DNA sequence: TGTGCCAACGGGAGGGGACAGGGTCCTGATGGCTACACCTTC. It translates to CANGRGQGPDGYTF.

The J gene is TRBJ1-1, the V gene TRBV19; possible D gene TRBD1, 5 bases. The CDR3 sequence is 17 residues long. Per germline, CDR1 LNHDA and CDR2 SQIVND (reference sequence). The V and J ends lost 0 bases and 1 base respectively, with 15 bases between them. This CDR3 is CASSIDQGLAGNTEAFF. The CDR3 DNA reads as TGTGCCAGTAGTATAGATCAGGGATTGGCCGGGAACACTGAAGCTTTCTTT.

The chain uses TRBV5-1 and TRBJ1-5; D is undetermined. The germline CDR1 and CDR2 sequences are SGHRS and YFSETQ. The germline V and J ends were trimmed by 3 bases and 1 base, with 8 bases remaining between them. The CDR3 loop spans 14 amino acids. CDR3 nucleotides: TGCGCCAGCAGCTCCGGGGTGAGCAATCAGCCCCAGCATTTT. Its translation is CASSSGVSNQPQHF.

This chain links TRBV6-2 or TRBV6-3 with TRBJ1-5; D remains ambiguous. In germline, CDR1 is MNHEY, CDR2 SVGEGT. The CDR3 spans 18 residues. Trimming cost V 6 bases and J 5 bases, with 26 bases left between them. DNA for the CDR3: TGTGCCAGCAGCCCGGGCCCGGGGAGGAGTTATGCCGATCAGCCCCAGCATTTT. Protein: CASSPGPGRSYADQPQHF.

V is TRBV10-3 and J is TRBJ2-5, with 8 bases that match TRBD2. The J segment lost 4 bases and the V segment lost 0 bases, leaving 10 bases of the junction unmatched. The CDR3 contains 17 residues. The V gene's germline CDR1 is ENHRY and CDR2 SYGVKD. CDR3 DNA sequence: TGTGCCATCAGTGAGTCGTTATCCGGGGGGGGCAGAGAGACCCAGTACTTC. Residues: CAISESLSGGGRETQYF.

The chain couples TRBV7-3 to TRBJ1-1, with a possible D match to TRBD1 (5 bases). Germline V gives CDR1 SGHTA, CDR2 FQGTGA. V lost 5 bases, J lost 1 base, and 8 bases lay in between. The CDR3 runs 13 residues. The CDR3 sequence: CASSPGGNTEAFF. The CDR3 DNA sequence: TGTGCCAGCAGCCCCGGGGGGAACACTGAAGCTTTCTTT.

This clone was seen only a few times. The CDR3 sequence: CASSPPVSEYEQYF. The CDR3 coding sequence is TGTGCCAGCAGCCCCCCTGTGAGTGAATACGAGCAGTACTTC. This chain joins TRBV7-9 and TRBJ2-7; D remains unclear. V was clipped by 5 bases and J by 4 bases, with 15 bases between them. This CDR3 region has 14 residues. Germline values: CDR1 SEHNR, CDR2 FQNEAQ (reference sequence).

The CDR3 protein is CASSQDPAGGTVGELFF. As DNA, the CDR3 is TGTGCCAGCAGCCAAGACCCGGCGGGGGGGACAGTCGGGGAGCTGTTTTTT. The V call is TRBV4-2, the J call TRBJ2-2, with 9 bases matching TRBD2. The junction had 9 bases not matched to a gene; V was cut back by 0 bases and J by 7 bases. Germline lookup yields CDR1 LGHNA and CDR2 YNFKEQ. The CDR3 has 17 amino acids.

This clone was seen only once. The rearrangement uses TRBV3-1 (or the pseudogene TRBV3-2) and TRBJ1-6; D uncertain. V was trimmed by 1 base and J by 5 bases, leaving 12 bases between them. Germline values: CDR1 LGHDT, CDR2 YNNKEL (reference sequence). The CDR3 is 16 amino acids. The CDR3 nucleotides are TGTGCCAGCAGCCAAGTTTGGGGAGCCAATAATTCACCCCTCCACTTT. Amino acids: CASSQVWGANNSPLHF.

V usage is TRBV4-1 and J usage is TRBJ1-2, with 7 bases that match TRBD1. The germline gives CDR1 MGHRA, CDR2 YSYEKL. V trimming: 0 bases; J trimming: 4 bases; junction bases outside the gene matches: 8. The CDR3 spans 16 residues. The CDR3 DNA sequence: TGCGCCAGCAGCCAAGATTGGACAGGCCCCTCCTATGGCTACACCTTC. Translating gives CASSQDWTGPSYGYTF.

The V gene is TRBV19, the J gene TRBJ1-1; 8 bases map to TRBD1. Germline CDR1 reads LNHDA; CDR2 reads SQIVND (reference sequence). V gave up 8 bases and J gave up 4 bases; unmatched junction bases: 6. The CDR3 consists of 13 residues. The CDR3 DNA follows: TGTGCCAGTCGTGGGCAGGGGGCCACTGAAGCTTTCTTT. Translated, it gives CASRGQGATEAFF.

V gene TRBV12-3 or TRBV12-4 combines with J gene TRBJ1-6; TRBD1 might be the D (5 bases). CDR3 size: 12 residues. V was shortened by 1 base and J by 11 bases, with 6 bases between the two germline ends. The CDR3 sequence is CASSLVGPPLHF. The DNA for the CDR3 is TGTGCCAGCAGTTTAGTGGGGCCACCCCTCCACTTT.

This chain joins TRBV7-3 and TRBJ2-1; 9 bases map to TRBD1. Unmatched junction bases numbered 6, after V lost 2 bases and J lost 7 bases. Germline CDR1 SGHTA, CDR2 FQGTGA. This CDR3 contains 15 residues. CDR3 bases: TGTGCCAGCAGCTTATCGCGGACAGGGGAGAATGAGCAGTTCTTC. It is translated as CASSLSRTGENEQFF.

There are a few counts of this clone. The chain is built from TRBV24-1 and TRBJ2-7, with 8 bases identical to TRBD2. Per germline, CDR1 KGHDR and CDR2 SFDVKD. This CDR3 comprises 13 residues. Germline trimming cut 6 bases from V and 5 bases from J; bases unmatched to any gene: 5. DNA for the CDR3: TGTGCCACCAGTCGGGGGGGACGGGACGAGCAGTACTTC. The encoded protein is CATSRGGRDEQYF.

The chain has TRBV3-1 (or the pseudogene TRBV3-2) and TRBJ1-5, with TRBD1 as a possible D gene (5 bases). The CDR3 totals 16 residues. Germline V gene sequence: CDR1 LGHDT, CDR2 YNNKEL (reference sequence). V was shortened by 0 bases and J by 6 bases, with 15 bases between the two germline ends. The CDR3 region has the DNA TGTGCCAGCAGCCAAGAATACAGGTTGATCGGTCAGCCCCAGCATTTT. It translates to CASSQEYRLIGQPQHF.

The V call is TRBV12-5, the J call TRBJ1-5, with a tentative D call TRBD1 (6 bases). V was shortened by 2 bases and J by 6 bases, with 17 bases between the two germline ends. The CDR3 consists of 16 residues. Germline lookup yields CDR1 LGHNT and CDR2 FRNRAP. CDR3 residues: CASGLIGQGWIQPQHF. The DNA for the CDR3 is TGTGCTAGTGGTTTGATTGGGCAGGGGTGGATTCAGCCCCAGCATTTT.

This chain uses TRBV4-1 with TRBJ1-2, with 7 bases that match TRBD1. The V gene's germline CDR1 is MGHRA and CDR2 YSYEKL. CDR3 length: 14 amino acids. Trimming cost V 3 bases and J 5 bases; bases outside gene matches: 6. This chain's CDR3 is CASSQTGTGYGYTF. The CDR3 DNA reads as TGCGCCAGCAGCCAGACAGGGACGGGGTATGGCTACACCTTC.

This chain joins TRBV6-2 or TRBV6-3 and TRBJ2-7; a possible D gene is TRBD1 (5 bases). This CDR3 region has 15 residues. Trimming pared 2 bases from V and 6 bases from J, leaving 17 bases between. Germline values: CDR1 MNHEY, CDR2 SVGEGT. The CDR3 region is CASSYRQLRVGEQYF. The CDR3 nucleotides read TGTGCCAGCAGTTACAGACAGCTGCGAGTTGGCGAGCAGTACTTC.

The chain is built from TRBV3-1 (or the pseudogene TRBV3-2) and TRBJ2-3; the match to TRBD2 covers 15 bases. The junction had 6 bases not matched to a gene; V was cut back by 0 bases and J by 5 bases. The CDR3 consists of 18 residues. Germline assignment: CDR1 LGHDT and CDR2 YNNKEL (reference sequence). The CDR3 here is CASSQDFRTSGGVDTQYF. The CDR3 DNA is TGTGCCAGCAGCCAAGATTTCAGGACTAGCGGGGGGGTAGATACGCAGTATTTT.

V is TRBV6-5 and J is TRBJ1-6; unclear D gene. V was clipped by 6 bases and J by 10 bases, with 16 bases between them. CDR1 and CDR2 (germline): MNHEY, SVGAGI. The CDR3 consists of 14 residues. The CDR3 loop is CASSDEGYGSPLHF. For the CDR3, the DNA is TGTGCCAGCAGCGACGAGGGATATGGGTCACCCCTCCACTTT.

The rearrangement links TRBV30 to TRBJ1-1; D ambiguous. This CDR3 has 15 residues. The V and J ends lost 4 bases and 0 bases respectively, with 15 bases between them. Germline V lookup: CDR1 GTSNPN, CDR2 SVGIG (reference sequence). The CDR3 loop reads CAWTHLGAMNTEAFF. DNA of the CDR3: TGTGCCTGGACCCATTTGGGAGCTATGAACACTGAAGCTTTCTTT.

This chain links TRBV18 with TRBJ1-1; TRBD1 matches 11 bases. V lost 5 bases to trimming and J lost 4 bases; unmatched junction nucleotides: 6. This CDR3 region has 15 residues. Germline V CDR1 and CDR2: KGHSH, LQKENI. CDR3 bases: TGTGCCAGCTCAGAGCGGACAGGGGGCGGCACTGAAGCTTTCTTT. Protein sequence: CASSERTGGGTEAFF.